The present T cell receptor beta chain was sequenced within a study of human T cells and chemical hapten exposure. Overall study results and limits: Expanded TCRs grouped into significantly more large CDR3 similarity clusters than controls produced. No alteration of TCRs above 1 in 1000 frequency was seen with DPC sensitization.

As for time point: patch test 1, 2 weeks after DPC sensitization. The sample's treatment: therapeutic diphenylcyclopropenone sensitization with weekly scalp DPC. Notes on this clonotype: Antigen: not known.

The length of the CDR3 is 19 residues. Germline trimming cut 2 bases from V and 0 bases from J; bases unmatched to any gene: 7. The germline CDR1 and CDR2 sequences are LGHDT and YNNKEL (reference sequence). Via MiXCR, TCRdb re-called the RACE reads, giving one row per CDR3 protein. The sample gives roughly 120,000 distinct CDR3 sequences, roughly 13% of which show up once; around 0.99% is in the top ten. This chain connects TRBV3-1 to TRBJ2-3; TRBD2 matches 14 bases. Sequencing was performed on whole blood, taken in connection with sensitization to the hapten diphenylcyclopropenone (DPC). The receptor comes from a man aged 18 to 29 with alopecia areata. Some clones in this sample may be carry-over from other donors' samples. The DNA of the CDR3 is TGTGCCAGCAGCCAACCCGGACTAGCGGGGGGTCTTAGCACAGATACGCAGTATTTT. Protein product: CASSQPGLAGGLSTDTQYF.